Below, 8 T cell receptor beta chains from the same sample are listed, as sequenced in a study of radiotherapy plus CTLA-4 blockade in lung cancer. Using immunoSEQ multiplex PCR, the repertoire was profiled, and TCRdb retains in-frame clones only, with some absent. The sample has fewer than 35,000 clones, roughly four fifths seen once; the top ten hold roughly an eighth. The sample here was peripheral blood, taken from a patient treated with radiotherapy plus ipilimumab. Receptor source: a human donor with non-small cell lung cancer that progressed on radiotherapy plus ipilimumab.

This sequence joins TRBV19 and TRBJ2-1; D is perhaps TRBD2 (6 bases). The CDR3 spans 18 residues. Trimming took off 3 bases at V and 10 bases at J, with 28 bases between the two ends. Looked up from germline, CDR1 is LNHDA and CDR2 is SQIVND (reference sequence). The chain's CDR3 is CASSMDTGLRKGSGEQFF. In DNA form, the CDR3 reads TGTGCCAGTAGTATGGATACGGGACTGAGAAAGGGTTCCGGGGAGCAGTTCTTC.

This clone appeared once. J is TRBJ1-2 and V is TRBV27; TRBD1 agrees at 7 bases. The CDR3 loop spans 12 amino acids. Per the germline V gene, CDR1 is MNHEY and CDR2 is SMNVEV (reference sequence). V lost 3 bases to trimming and J lost 8 bases; unmatched junction nucleotides: 3. The CDR3 DNA reads TGTGCCAGCAGTTTGACAGGGATCGGCTACACCTTC. Translation: CASSLTGIGYTF.

A note on this clone: Other nucleotide sequences in the sample specify the same CDR3. The rearrangement links TRBV28 to TRBJ2-5; D tentatively fits TRBD1 or TRBD2 (5 bases each). This CDR3 comprises 14 residues. Trimming shortened V by 4 bases and J by 5 bases, and 14 bases separated the two germline ends. Germline loops: CDR1 MDHEN, CDR2 SYDVKM. CDR3 sequence: CASSSNNEGETQYF. The DNA of the CDR3 is TGTGCCAGCAGTTCCAATAACGAGGGGGAGACCCAGTACTTC.

V gene TRBV10-3 combines with J gene TRBJ2-1; 7 bases are a match to TRBD2. The CDR3 totals 16 residues. The germline gives CDR1 ENHRY, CDR2 SYGVKD. V lost 3 bases to trimming and J lost 4 bases; unmatched junction nucleotides: 9. CDR3 sequence reads: CAISDTLLAGYNEQFF. Here the CDR3 DNA reads TGTGCCATCAGTGATACCTTGTTAGCGGGTTACAATGAGCAGTTCTTC.

By share, this clone ranks as medium-sized. The gene calls are TRBV5-4 and TRBJ1-1, with TRBD1 matching over 11 bases. J was trimmed by 0 bases and V by 4 bases; bases with no gene match: 5. Germline assignment: CDR1 SGHNT and CDR2 YYREEE (reference sequence). This CDR3 has 16 amino acids. Here the CDR3 reads CASSLWTGGLNTEAFF. Written as DNA, the CDR3 is TGTGCCAGCAGCCTCTGGACAGGGGGCTTGAACACTGAAGCTTTCTTT.

V is TRBV4-1 and J is TRBJ1-2; 7 bases match TRBD1. J was trimmed by 4 bases and V by 2 bases; bases with no gene match: 19. Germline CDR1 and CDR2: MGHRA and YSYEKL. This CDR3 region has 19 residues. In DNA form, the CDR3 reads TGCGCCAGCAGCCAATTAGATGGGGCAGGGGGGGGTTATGCCTATGGCTACACCTTC. Protein product: CASSQLDGAGGGYAYGYTF.

This rearrangement joins TRBV6-5 to TRBJ1-1; 7 nucleotides line up with TRBD1. CDR1 is MNHEY, CDR2 SVGAGI, per germline. V lost 5 bases, J lost 3 bases, and 9 bases stayed unmatched. CDR3 length: 15 residues. For the CDR3, the DNA is TGTGCCAGCAGTCGATGGACAGGTTTGGACACTGAAGCTTTCTTT. Residues: CASSRWTGLDTEAFF.

The chain joins TRBV28 to TRBJ2-1; TRBD2 matches 7 bases. The V gene's germline CDR1 is MDHEN and CDR2 SYDVKM. J lost 7 bases, V lost 5 bases, and 5 bases had no gene match. The length of the CDR3 is 13 residues. CDR3 residues: CASSGGTTNEQFF. In nucleotides, the CDR3 is TGTGCCAGCAGTGGCGGGACTACTAATGAGCAGTTCTTC.